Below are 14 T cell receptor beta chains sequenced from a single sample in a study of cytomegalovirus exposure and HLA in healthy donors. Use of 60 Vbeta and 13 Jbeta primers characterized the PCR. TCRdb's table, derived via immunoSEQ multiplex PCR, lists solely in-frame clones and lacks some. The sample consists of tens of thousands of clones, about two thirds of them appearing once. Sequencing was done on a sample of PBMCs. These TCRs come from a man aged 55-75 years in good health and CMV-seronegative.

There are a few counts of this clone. CDR3 in amino acids: CASSKQGERTQPQHF. For the CDR3, the DNA is TGTGCCAGCAGTAAACAGGGGGAACGTACCCAGCCCCAGCATTTT. This rearrangement joins TRBV6-5 to TRBJ1-5; 8 positions match TRBD1. This CDR3 is built from 15 residues. CDR1 is MNHEY and CDR2 is SVGAGI in the germline V gene. V lost 5 bases and J lost 7; bases outside the gene matches: 10.

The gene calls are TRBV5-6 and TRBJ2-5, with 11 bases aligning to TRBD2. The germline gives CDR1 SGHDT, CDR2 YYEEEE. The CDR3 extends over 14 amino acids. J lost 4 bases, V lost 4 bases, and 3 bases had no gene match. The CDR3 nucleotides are TGTGCCAGCAGCACCGGACTAGCGGGAGAGACCCAGTACTTC. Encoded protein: CASSTGLAGETQYF.

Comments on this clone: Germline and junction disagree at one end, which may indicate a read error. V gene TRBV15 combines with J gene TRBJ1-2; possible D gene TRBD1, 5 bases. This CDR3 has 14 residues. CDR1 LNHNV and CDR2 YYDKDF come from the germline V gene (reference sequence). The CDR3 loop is CATSRYGTREGKVF. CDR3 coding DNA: TGTGCCACCAGCAGATACGGGACCCGGGAGGGGAAAGTCTTC.

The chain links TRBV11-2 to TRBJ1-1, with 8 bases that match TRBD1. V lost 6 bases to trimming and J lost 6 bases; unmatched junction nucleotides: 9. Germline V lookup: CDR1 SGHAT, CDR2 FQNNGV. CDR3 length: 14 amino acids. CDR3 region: CASRRIQGVPEAFF. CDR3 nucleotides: TGTGCCAGCAGGCGGATACAGGGGGTGCCTGAAGCTTTCTTT.

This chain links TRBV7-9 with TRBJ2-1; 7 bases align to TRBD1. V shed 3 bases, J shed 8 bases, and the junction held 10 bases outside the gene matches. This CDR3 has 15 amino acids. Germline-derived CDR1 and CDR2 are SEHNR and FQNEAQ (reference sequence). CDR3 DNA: TGTGCCAGCAGCTTTTCAGGGCAAGGGGGCGATGAGCAGTTCTTC. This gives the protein CASSFSGQGGDEQFF.

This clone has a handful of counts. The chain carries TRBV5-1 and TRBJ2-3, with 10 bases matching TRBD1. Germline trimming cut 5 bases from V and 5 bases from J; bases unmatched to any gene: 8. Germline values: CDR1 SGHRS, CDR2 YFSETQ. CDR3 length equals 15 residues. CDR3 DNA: TGCGCCAGCAGTTTTGACAGGGGGCTGGTAGATACGCAGTATTTT. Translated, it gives CASSFDRGLVDTQYF.

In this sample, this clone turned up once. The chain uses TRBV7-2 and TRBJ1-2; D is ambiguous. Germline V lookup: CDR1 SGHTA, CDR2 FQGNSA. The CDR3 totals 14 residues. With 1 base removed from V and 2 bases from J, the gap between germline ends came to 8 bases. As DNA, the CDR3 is TGTGCCAGCAGCTTAGTCCAGGCGAACTATGGCTACACCTTC. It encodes CASSLVQANYGYTF.

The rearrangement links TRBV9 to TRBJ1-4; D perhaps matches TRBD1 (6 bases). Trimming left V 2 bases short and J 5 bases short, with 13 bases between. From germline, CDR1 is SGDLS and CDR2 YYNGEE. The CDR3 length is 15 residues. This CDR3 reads CASSVASRGNEKLFF. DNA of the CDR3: TGTGCCAGCAGCGTCGCGTCAAGGGGGAATGAAAAACTGTTTTTT. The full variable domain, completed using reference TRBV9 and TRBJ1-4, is DSGVTQTPKHLITATGQRVTLRCSPRSGDLSVYWYQQSLDQGLQFLIQYYNGEERAKGNILERFSAQQFPDLHSELNLSSLELGDSALYFCASSVASRGNEKLFFGSGTQLSVL.

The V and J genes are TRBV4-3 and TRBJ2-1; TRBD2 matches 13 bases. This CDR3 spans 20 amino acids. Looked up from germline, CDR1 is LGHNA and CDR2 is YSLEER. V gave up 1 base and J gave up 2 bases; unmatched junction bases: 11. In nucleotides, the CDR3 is TGCGCCAGCAGCCAAGGGCCTAAGCTCACTAGCGGGGGGGCCTACAATGAGCAGTTCTTC. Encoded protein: CASSQGPKLTSGGAYNEQFF.

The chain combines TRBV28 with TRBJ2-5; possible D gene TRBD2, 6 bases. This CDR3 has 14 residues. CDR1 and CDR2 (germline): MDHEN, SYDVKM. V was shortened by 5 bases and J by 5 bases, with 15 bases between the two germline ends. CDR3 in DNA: TGTGCCAGCAGTCAGACTAGTGCCTGGGAGACCCAGTACTTC. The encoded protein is CASSQTSAWETQYF.

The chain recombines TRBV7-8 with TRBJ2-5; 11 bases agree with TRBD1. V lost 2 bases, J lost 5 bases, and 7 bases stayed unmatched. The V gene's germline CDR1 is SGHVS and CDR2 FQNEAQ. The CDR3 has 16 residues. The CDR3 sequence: CASSLRTGGFDETQYF. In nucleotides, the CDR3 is TGTGCCAGCAGCTTACGGACAGGGGGCTTTGACGAGACCCAGTACTTC. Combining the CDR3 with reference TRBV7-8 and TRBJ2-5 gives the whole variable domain GAGVSQSPRYKVAKRGQDVALRCDPISGHVSLFWYQQALGQGPEFLTYFQNEAQLDKSGLPSDRFFAERPEGSVSTLKIQRTQQEDSAVYLCASSLRTGGFDETQYFGPGTRLLVL.

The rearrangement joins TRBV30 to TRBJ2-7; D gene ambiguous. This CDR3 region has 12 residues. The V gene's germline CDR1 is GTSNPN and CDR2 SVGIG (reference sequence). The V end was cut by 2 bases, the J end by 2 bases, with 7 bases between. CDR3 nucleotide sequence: TGTGCCTGGAGTCTCCCTCCCTACGAGCAGTACTTC. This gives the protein CAWSLPPYEQYF.

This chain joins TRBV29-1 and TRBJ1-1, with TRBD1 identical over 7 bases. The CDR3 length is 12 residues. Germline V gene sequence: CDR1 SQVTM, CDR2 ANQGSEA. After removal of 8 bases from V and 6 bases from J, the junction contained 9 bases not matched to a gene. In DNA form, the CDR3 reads TGCAGCATCACCAGGGGGGAGGCTGAAGCTTTCTTT. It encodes CSITRGEAEAFF.

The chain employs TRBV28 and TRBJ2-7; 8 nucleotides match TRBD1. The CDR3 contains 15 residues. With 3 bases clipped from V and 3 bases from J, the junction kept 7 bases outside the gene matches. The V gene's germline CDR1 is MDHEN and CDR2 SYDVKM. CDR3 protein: CASSFAGGGYYEQYF. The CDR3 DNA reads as TGTGCCAGCAGTTTTGCAGGGGGCGGTTACTACGAGCAGTACTTC.